One and the same sample provided the 8 T cell receptor beta chains below, sequenced in a study of blood T cell repertoires in COVID-19. Clones were read by immunoSEQ multiplex PCR, and TCRdb kept only the in-frame ones, dropping some. The profile shows fewer than 350,000 clones, over 75% of them singletons. Sequencing used peripheral blood. These receptor sequences come from a human donor in a cohort sampled during active COVID-19.

This clone is a singleton in its sample. The V gene is TRBV6-5, the J gene TRBJ2-1, with TRBD2 identical over 11 bases. The CDR3 consists of 13 residues. V lost 8 bases to trimming and J lost 8 bases; unmatched junction nucleotides: 5. CDR1 is MNHEY and CDR2 is SVGAGI in the germline V gene. The CDR3 DNA reads TGTGCCAGCTGTAGCGGGGGGGCCTATGAGCAGTTCTTC. This codes for CASCSGGAYEQFF.

This clone was observed a single time. The V call is TRBV6-5, the J call TRBJ2-3, with D unresolved. The length of the CDR3 is 12 residues. Germline V lookup: CDR1 MNHEY, CDR2 SVGAGI. Trimming stripped 4 bases from V and 8 bases from J, with 10 bases between. The CDR3 DNA reads as TGTGCCAGCAGTTCCTCTCCTAGTACGCAGTATTTT. Protein product: CASSSSPSTQYF.

The chain has TRBV13 and TRBJ1-1; no reliable D call. This CDR3 contains 14 residues. Per the germline V gene, CDR1 is PRHDT and CDR2 is FYEKMQ (reference sequence). The V gene lost 0 bases and the J gene lost 2 bases, with 7 bases spanning the gap. CDR3 bases: TGTGCCAGCAGCTTAGGGGTGGGCAACACTGAAGCTTTCTTT. It is translated as CASSLGVGNTEAFF.

This clone came up once. This rearrangement joins TRBV7-9 to TRBJ2-7; tentative D call: TRBD2 (5 bases). The CDR3 runs 13 residues. V was shortened by 7 bases and J by 2 bases, with 12 bases between the two germline ends. Germline loops: CDR1 SEHNR, CDR2 FQNEAQ (reference sequence). The DNA of the CDR3 is TGTGCCAGCACCCCCGGGGAAGCCTACGAGCAGTACTTC. Protein: CASTPGEAYEQYF.

The rearrangement joins TRBV7-9 to TRBJ1-2; no clear D. The germline V and J ends were trimmed by 2 bases and 2 bases, with 12 bases remaining between them. CDR1 SEHNR and CDR2 FQNEAQ come from the germline V gene (reference sequence). The CDR3 loop spans 15 amino acids. CDR3 loop: CASSLMEGRNYGYTF. Written as DNA, the CDR3 is TGTGCCAGCAGCTTAATGGAGGGCCGAAACTATGGCTACACCTTC.

V gene TRBV6-5 combines with J gene TRBJ1-2; TRBD1 might be the D (6 bases). CDR1 is MNHEY, CDR2 SVGAGI, per germline. The CDR3 loop spans 13 amino acids. The CDR3 loop reads CDVRRIGTPLYTF. DNA for the CDR3: TGTGACGTCAGGAGAATAGGGACACCACTCTACACCTTC.

CDR3 loop: CASRRESSNQPQHF. The DNA of the CDR3 is TGTGCCAGCAGGAGAGAATCTAGCAATCAGCCCCAGCATTTT. V gene TRBV2 combines with J gene TRBJ1-5; D gene uncertain. The CDR3 contains 14 residues. Deletions cut 6 bases from V and 0 bases from J, with 9 bases between. Germline assignment: CDR1 SNHLY and CDR2 FYNNEI.

Notes on this clone: Other DNA variants within this sample encode the same CDR3. This rearrangement joins TRBV27 to TRBJ1-5, with a weak D call TRBD1 (5 bases). Germline assignment: CDR1 MNHEY and CDR2 SMNVEV (reference sequence). Trimming cost V 8 bases and J 2 bases, with 7 bases left between them. There are 12 residues in the CDR3. The CDR3 sequence is CASRGGNQPQHF. CDR3 bases: TGTGCCAGCCGGGGGGGCAATCAGCCCCAGCATTTT.